Sequencing of this T cell receptor beta chain was carried out in a study of cytomegalovirus exposure and HLA in healthy donors (dated by TCRdb to 2016 to 2017). For the study in its entirety: In an earlier analysis of around 540 of the donors, roughly 300 Gb of sequence data and 90 million to 130 million unique TCR beta sequences from roughly 200 million T cells were reported. Approximately 310 gigabases of sequencing data and 80 million or so unique TCR sequences were included in an early release covering roughly 600 HLA-typed donors. In an earlier analysis of a few hundred of the donors, high-throughput TCR beta sequencing was used to judge whether each TCR beta V gene segment behaved as functional or pseudogenic. Class I and class II HLA loci were covered by the typing at four-digit resolution. Among the roughly 400 genotyped donors, under 90% belonged to the genetic ancestry cluster associated with self-reported Caucasian donors. Because of strong linkage in the cohort, five DR-DQ haplotypes were treated as single units for association and clustering. To predict cytomegalovirus infection status, the study combined high-throughput TCR immunosequencing, statistical association of individual TCRs with disease status, and machine learning. Using immunosequencing, the study profiled T cell repertoires from around 670 subjects and related those repertoires to cytomegalovirus serostatus. Alongside the repertoire data, information on donor age, sex, ethnicity and CMV serostatus was compiled. The study aimed to test whether signatures of past pathogen exposure could be identified by cataloging public T cell receptors. Typing coverage varied by locus: roughly 629-640 donors for A, B, C, DRB1 and DQB1; around 560 for DQA1; nearly 610 for DPA1; approximately 450 for DPB1. Among 398 genotyped donors of the cohort, an average of approximately 240,000 unique TCR beta nucleotide sequences were sequenced per donor, 15% to 20% of them non-productive. All discovery cohort repertoires had been generated using a single sequencing platform. In a later analysis, previously published TCR beta repertoires from 670 or so donors were re-analyzed and high-resolution HLA genotyping was added so that TCR occurrence patterns could be studied. The later analysis used no new phenotypic data to find candidate immune exposures, relying instead on TCR beta sequences and their occurrence across donors. In a later genetic analysis, genome-wide SNP genotypes for about 55% of the roughly 700 donors were used, and that subset was treated as a discovery cohort. Along with the approximately 700-subject first cohort, a separate validation cohort of roughly 110 different subjects was used. On the study overall, not on this receptor specifically: V-gene and J-gene trimming of TCR beta chains was associated with a missense DCLRE1C variant in a later genetic analysis, and the association was replicated in an independent cohort. Because counts were too low, some 17 rarely observed V segments, including chromosome 9 orphons, were left out of the earlier analysis of approximately 580 of the donors. While some public TCRs were present in many individuals, most TCR sequences turned up only very rarely across donors. In a later analysis, HLA-associated TCR beta chains were found to be more clonally expanded and to have lower generation probabilities than equally common non-associated chains. In the study, 164 TCR beta chains were listed as associated with cytomegalovirus. This cohort had only TCR beta chains sequenced, and the lack of alpha or paired-chain data limited which features could be detected. In a later analysis, around 17,000 TCR beta sequences were associated with specific HLA alleles at a false discovery rate of 0.05. When HLA alleles, especially DR and DQ, strongly co-occurred, TCR associations were difficult to assign to individual alleles. The only immune exposure information available for the cohort was CMV serostatus. The authors suggested that the approach could potentially be extended to other disease states and immunological phenotypes. A further reported finding was that TCR beta sequences accurately predicted the HLA-A and HLA-B alleles for most subjects in the first cohort. In an earlier analysis of several hundred of the donors, most TCR beta V segments were observed in productive rearrangements about 90% or about 30% of the time, broadly matching IMGT annotations. Because HLA typing was unavailable for some donors at each locus, only the typed subset was used in association tests. A cluster of highly shared sequence variants was judged likely to be a technical artifact of the sequencing pipeline. The classifier was reported to diagnose cytomegalovirus status with high specificity and sensitivity in both the original and validation cohorts. Linkage disequilibrium might explain the correlated functional status among segregating V segments, but an unknown experimental factor could not be ruled out. In vitro tests confirmed that a few of the cytomegalovirus-associated TCR beta chains recognize cytomegalovirus antigens. A later genetic analysis reported fewer N-insertions in productive TCRs among donors in an Asian-associated ancestry cluster than the roughly 700-donor mean. In a later analysis, the rate of TCR association differed among HLA loci, with DRB1 alleles having the most associated TCRs and HLA-C alleles having the fewest. Several of the top co-occurrence clusters appeared to be linked to parvovirus B19, influenza, CMV and Epstein-Barr virus, according to a later analysis. In a later analysis, most CMV-associated TCR beta chains were found to appear HLA-restricted, with HLA associations seemingly driven largely by CMV exposure. Some IMGT-functional V segments, including TRBV6-2 and TRBV6-3, could not be distinguished by the 87-base-pair reads and were therefore excluded. Presence/absence analyses assumed roughly uniform sequencing depth across donors, an assumption that may not hold.

Notes on this clone: It lacks a known antigen. No base quality information exists; no much larger clone differs at one position.

Including the terminal cysteine and phenylalanine, the CDR3 comprises 14 residues. Just CDR3 DNA is preserved here, 42 bases in frame from base 1. V and J lose 4 bases and 5 bases, and a span of 14 bases separates them. Per the germline V gene, SGHNT is the CDR1 and YENEEA is the CDR2. The cohort was made up of 666 healthy bone marrow donors. At the time of sampling, all cohort members were nominally healthy, though unrecorded immune exposures were likely present. The donor was CMV seropositive and was included in the group of around 300 seropositive cohort members. Each donor provided a peripheral blood sample, and peripheral blood mononuclear cells were used for TCR beta sequencing. The Qiagen DNeasy Blood Extraction Kit was used to extract genomic DNA from the blood cell samples. Libraries came from the immunoSEQ multiplex PCR assay. For the multiplex PCR, a mixture combining 60 forward primers for TCR Vbeta segments and 13 reverse primers for TCR Jbeta segments was used. The CDR3 region of rearranged TCR beta genes was amplified from genomic DNA by a multiplex PCR assay. The amplified TCR beta libraries were sequenced on the Illumina HiSeq System as 87-base-pair reads. Per the source publication's procedure: A later analysis tallied around 87 million unique TCR beta chains across the 550 to 850 repertoires, and about 10 million of those chains were shared by two or more donors. A nearest-neighbor algorithm error-corrected the raw reads and collapsed the reads into unique sequences, merging closely related sequences to remove PCR and sequencing errors. CDR3 sequences were aligned to IMGT reference sequences to assign V, D and J gene segments. Each retained sequence needed at least a six-nucleotide match to both a V gene segment and a J gene segment. Rearrangements were classified as productive when the CDR3 lacked stop codons and remained in frame with V and J, and all other rearrangements were classified as non-productive. CDR3 was defined according to IMGT convention as the region running from the second conserved V-encoded cysteine to the conserved J-encoded phenylalanine. Sequences without an unambiguous match to a single V gene segment were excluded from the earlier analysis of about 600 of the donors. In an earlier analysis of some 590 of the donors, a V segment was called functional when productive rearrangements were above 56.7%, and segregating when the standard deviation between donors exceeded 5%. A statistical classification framework was built for diagnosing cytomegalovirus status from the catalog of TCR beta chain sequences. In a later analysis, V and J genes were assigned by comparing TCR nucleotide sequences against IMGT/GENE-DB human TR gene sequences. The TCRdist pipeline was used in a later analysis to assign CDR3 sequences and most-parsimonious VDJ recombination scenarios. In a later analysis, each TCR beta chain was defined by its CDR3 amino acid sequence together with its V-gene family, and reads lacking a unique V-gene family were excluded. In a later analysis, 450 to 600 highly shared, low-generation-probability nucleotide sequences were removed to address suspected cross-contamination and a sequencing artifact. A later analysis calculated a clonal expansion index for each public chain from normalized within-repertoire ranks of inferred template counts. Generation probabilities in a later analysis came from a VDJ recombination model fitted to out-of-frame rearrangements, and those results were checked against IGoR. In a later analysis, hypergeometric tests were used to score TCR-TCR, TCR-HLA and TCR-CMV co-occurrence, with a repertoire-size bias correction applied to TCR pairs. To estimate false discovery rates, a later analysis permuted the HLA or CMV assignments 20 times. In a later analysis, co-occurring TCRs were grouped using DBSCAN, and TCRdist sequence similarity was added for clustering within HLA-allele-positive subsets. Repertoires with fewer than 30,000 or more than 120,000 public chains were left out of co-occurrence clustering, as were five repertoires with anomalous nucleotide sharing. In its TCRdb copy, this immuneACCESS table keeps in-frame sequences only and misses some clones. Where compared with another copy, unresolved V genes explain less than half of these, and the others have no known cause. The DNA gave D and trimming, while V, J and clone size come from that table. Counted in this sample were about 100,000 clones; 70% to 80% of them appeared once. Of the sample, more than 3.5% is held by the ten largest clones.

The sample comprised PBMCs. The chain employs TRBV11-3 and TRBJ2-5, with a tentative D gene TRBD2 over 6 matching bases. The sequence was collected from a female donor in good health and CMV-seropositive. The CDR3 protein sequence reads: CASSSGGSGETQYF. In nucleotide form, the sequence is TGTGCCAGCAGCTCCGGAGGGTCCGGGGAGACCCAGTACTTC.